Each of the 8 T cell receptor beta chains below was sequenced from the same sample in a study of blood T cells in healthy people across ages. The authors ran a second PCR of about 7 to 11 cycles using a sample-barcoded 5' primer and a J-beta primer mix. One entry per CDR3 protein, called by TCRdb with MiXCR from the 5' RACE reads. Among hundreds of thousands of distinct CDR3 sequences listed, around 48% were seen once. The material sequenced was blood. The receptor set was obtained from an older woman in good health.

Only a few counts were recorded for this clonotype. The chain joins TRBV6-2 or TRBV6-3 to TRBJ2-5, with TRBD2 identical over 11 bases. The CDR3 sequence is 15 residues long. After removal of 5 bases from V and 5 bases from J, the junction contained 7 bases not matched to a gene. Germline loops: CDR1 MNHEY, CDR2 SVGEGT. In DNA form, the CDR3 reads TGTGCCAGCAGTGCACTAGCGGGAGTTGTGGAGACCCAGTACTTC. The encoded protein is CASSALAGVVETQYF.

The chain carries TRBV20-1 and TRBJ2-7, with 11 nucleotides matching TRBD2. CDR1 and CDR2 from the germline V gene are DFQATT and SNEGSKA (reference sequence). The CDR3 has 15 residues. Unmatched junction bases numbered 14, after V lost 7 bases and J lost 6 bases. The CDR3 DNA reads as TGCAGTGGTGTAGCGGGAGGGCCGGGAACTGTCGAGCAGTACTTC. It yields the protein CSGVAGGPGTVEQYF.

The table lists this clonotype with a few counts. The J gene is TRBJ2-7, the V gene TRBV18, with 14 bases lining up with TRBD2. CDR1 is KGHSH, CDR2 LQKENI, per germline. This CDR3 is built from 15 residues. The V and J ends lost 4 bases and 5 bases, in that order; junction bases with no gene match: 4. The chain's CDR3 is CASSHPGLAGDEQYF. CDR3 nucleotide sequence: TGTGCCAGCTCACACCCGGGACTAGCGGGAGACGAGCAGTACTTC.

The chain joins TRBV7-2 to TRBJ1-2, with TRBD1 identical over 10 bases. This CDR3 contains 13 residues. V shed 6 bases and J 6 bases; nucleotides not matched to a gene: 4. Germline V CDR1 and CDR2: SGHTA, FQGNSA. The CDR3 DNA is TGTGCCAGCAGACTGACAGGGGGCGATGGCTACACCTTC. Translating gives CASRLTGGDGYTF.

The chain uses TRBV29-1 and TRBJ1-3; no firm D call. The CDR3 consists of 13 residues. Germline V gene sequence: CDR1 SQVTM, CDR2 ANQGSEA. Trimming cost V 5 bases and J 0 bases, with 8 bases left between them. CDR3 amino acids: CSVSRSSGNTIYF. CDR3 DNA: TGCAGCGTTTCGAGGAGCTCTGGAAACACCATATATTTT.

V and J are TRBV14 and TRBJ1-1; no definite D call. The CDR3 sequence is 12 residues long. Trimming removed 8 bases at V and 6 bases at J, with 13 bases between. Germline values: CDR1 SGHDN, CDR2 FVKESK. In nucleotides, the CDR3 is TGTGCCAGCGAAAGGGATGGCGCTGAAGCTTTCTTT. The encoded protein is CASERDGAEAFF.

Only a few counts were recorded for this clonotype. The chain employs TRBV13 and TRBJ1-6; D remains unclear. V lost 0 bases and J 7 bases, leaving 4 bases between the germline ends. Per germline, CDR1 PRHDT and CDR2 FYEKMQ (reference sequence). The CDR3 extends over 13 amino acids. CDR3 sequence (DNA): TGTGCCAGCAGCTTAGGCAGAAATTCACCCCTCCACTTT. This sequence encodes CASSLGRNSPLHF.

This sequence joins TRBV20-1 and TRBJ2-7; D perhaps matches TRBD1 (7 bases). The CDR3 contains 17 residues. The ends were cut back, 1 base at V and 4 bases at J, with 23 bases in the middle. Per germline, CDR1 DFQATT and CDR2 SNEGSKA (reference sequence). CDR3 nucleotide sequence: TGCAGTGCTAGAGTTTCGTTTAGGGGGCGGGACCCTTACGAGCAGTACTTC. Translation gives CSARVSFRGRDPYEQYF.